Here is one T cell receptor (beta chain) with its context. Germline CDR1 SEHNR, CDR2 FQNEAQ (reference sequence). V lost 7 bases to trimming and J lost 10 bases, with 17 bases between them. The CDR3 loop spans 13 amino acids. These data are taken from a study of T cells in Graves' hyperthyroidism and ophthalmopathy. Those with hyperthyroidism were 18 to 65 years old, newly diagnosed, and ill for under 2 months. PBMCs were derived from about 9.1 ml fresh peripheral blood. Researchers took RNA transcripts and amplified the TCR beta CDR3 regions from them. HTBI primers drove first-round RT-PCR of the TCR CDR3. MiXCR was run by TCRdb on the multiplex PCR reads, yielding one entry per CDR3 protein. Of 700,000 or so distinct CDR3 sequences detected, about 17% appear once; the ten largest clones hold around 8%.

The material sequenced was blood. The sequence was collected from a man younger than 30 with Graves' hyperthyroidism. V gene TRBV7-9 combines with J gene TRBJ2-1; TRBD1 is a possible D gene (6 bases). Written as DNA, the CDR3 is TGTGCCAGCACCCCAGGGGCCGGCGGGGAGCAGTTCTTC. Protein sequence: CASTPGAGGEQFF.